This T cell receptor beta chain was recovered during a study of breast tumors, draining lymph nodes, adjacent tissues. Notes on the study in general: Tumor TCR diversity was below lymph nodes but above nontumor tissue. The lymph node origin of tumor T cells was framed as consistent with a hypothesis, not demonstrated.

A word on this clonotype: Its specificity is unknown.

Germline CDR1 reads SNHLY; CDR2 reads FYNNEI. V lost 6 bases to trimming and J lost 3 bases, with 18 bases between them. The CDR3 consists of 16 residues. TCRdb ran MiXCR on the multiplex PCR reads and lists one entry per CDR3 protein. The table has more than 7,500 distinct CDR3 sequences, about 70% seen once. The chain combines TRBV2 with TRBJ1-3; D remains ambiguous. This sequence was found in a female donor with breast cancer. Some clones in this sample may be carry-over from other donors' samples. The sample taken for sequencing was tumor-adjacent breast tissue. The CDR3 nucleotides read TGTGCCAGCAGGTCGGGAGTCGGCAGGAATGGAAACACCATATATTTT. It is translated as CASRSGVGRNGNTIYF.